This T cell receptor (beta chain) was recovered during a study of T cell clones after liver transplantation. In the study overall: TCRbeta sequencing after a pre-transplant mixed lymphocyte reaction identified graft-donor-reactive clones, later tracked in post-transplant blood. As an antigen-independent comparator, third-party-reactive TCRbeta sequences came from pre-transplant mixed lymphocyte reactions.

This clone was seen just once. What it recognizes is unknown. The CDR3 contains 14 residues. Germline V gene data show CDR1 as SEHNR and CDR2 as FQNEAQ (reference sequence). V gave up 1 base and J gave up 2 bases, with 8 bases separating them. Study-wide results and limits: Graft donor-reactive T cells possibly entered the graft instead of undergoing deletion. In 5 of 8 subjects, circulating graft-donor-reactive CD4 TCRbeta sequences fell significantly after transplant.

The assay was immunoSEQ multiplex PCR, and TCRdb's table has in-frame clones only and misses some. The table records roughly 97,000 clones, 82% of them present only once. Material: CD4+ T cells from blood, obtained before liver transplant. The chain couples TRBV7-9 to TRBJ1-2; a possible D gene is TRBD1 (6 bases). The sequence came from a human donor who received a liver transplant. CDR3 region: CASSLGQGNYGYTF. The CDR3 region has the DNA TGTGCCAGCAGCTTAGGGCAGGGGAACTATGGCTACACCTTC. Together with reference TRBV7-9 and TRBJ1-2, the CDR3 gives the full variable domain: DTGVSQNPRHKITKRGQNVTFRCDPISEHNRLYWYRQTLGQGPEFLTYFQNEAQLEKSRLLSDRFSAERPKGSFSTLEIQRTEQGDSAMYLCASSLGQGNYGYTFGSGTRLTVV.